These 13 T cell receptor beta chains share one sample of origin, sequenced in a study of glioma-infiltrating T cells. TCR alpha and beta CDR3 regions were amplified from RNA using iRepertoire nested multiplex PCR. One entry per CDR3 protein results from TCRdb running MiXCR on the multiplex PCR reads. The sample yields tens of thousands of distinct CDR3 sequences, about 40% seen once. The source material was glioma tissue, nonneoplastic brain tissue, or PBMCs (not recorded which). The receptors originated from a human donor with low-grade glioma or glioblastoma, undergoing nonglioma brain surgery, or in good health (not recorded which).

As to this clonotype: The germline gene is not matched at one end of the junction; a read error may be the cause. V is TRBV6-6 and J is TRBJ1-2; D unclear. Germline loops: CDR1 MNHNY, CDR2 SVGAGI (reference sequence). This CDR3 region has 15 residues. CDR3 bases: TGTGCCAGCAGCCCTGCACAGTTTTGGGTCTATGACTACACCTTC. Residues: CASSPAQFWVYDYTF.

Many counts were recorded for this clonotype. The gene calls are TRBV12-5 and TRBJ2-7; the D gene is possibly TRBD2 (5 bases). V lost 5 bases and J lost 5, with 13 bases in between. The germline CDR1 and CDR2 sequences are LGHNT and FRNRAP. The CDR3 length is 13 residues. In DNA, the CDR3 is TGTGCTAGTGGTCGGGGTAGGAACGACGAGCAGTACTTC. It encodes CASGRGRNDEQYF. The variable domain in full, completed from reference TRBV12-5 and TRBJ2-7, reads DARVTQTPRHKVTEMGQEVTMRCQPILGHNTVFWYRQTMMQGLELLAYFRNRAPLDDSGMPKDRFSAEMPDATLATLKIQPSEPRDSAVYFCASGRGRNDEQYFGPGTRLTVT.

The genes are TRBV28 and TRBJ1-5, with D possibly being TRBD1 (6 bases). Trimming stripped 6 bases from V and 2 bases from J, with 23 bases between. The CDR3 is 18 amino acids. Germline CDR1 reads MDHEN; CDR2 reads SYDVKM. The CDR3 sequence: CASSWTDPRLKGNQPQHF. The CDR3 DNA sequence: TGTGCCAGCAGCTGGACAGACCCTCGATTGAAGGGCAATCAGCCCCAGCATTTT.

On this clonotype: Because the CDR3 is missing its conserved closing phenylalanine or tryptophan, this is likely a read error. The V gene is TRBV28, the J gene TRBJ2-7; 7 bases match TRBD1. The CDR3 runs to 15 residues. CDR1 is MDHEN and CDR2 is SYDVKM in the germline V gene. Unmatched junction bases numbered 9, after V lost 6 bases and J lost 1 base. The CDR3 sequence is CASSSMEQGSYEQYS. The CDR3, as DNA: TGTGCCAGCAGCTCCATGGAACAGGGGTCCTACGAGCAGTACTCC.

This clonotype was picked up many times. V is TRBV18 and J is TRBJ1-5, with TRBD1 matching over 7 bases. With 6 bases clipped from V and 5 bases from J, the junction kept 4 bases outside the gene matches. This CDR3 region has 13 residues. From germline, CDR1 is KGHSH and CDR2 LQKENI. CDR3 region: CASSEGADQPQHF. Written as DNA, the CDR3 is TGTGCCAGCTCTGAGGGGGCCGATCAGCCCCAGCATTTT.

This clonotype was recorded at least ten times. The CDR3 region is CASSRTSGSTDTQYF. CDR3 nucleotides: TGTGCCAGCAGCCGGACTAGCGGAAGCACAGATACGCAGTATTTT. This sequence joins TRBV11-3 and TRBJ2-3, with 10 bases aligning to TRBD2. This CDR3 has 15 amino acids. The germline CDR1 and CDR2 sequences are SGHNT and YENEEA. After removal of 5 bases from V and 0 bases from J, the junction contained 2 bases not matched to a gene. Combining the CDR3 with reference TRBV11-3 and TRBJ2-3 gives the whole variable domain EAGVVQSPRYKIIEKKQPVAFWCNPISGHNTLYWYLQNLGQGPELLIRYENEEAVDDSQLPKDRFSAERLKGVDSTLKIQPAELGDSAVYLCASSRTSGSTDTQYFGPGTRLTVL.

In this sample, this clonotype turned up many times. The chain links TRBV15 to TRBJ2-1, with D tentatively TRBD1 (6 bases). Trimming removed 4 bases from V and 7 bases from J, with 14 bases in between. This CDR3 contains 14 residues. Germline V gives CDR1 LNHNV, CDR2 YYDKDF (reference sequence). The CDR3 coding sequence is TGTGCCACCAGCAATTTTCTAGGGGGTAATGAGCAGTTCTTC. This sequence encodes CATSNFLGGNEQFF.

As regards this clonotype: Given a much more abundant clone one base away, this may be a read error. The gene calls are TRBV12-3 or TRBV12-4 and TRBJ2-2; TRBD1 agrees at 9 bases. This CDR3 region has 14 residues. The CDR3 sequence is CASSGTGKAGKLFF. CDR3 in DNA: TGTGCCAGCAGTGGGACAGGGAAGGCCGGGAAGCTGTTTTTT.

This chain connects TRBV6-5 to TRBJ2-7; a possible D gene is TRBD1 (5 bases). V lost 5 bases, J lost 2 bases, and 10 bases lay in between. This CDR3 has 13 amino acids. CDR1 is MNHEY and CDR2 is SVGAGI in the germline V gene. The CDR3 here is CASSEDRAYEQYF. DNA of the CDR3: TGTGCCAGCAGTGAAGACAGAGCCTACGAGCAGTACTTC.

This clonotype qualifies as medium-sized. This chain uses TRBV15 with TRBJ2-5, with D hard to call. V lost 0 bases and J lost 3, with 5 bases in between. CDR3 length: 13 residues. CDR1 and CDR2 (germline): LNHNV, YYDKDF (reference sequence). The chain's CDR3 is CATSRDPEETQYF. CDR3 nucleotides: TGTGCCACCAGCAGAGATCCGGAAGAGACCCAGTACTTC.

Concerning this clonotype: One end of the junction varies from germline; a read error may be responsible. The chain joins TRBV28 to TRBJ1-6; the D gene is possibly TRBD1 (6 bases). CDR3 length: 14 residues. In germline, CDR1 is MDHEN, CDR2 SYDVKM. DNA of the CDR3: TGTGCCATCAGTAAGACAGGTCGGAATTCACCCCTCCACTTT. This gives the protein CAISKTGRNSPLHF.

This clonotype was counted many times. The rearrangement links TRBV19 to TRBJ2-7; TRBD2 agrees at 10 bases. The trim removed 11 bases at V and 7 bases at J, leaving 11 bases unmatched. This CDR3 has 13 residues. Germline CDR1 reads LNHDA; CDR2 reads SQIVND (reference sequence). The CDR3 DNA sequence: TGTGCCTCCGCTAGCGGGAGACTACGGGAGCAGTACTTC. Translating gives CASASGRLREQYF.

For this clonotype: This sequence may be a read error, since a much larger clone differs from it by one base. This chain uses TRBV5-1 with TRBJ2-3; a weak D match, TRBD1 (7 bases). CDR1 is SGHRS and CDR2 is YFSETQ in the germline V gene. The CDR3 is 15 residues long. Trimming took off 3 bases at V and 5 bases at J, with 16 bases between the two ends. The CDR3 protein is CASSSQTGRGDTQYF. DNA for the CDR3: TGCGCCAGCAGCTCGCAGACAGGGCGGGGAGATACGCAGTATTTT.